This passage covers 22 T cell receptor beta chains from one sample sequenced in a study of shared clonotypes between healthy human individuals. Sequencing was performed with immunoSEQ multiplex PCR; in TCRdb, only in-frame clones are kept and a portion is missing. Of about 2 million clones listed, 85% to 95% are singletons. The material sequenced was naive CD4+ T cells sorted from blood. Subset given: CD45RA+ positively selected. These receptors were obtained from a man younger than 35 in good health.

The CDR3: CASSPPVTPGYGYTF. The DNA of the CDR3 is TGTGCCAGCTCACCACCGGTGACCCCCGGATATGGCTACACCTTC. The chain couples TRBV18 to TRBJ1-2, with no clear D. V lost 0 bases and J 5 bases, leaving 13 bases between the germline ends. The germline V gene encodes CDR1 KGHSH and CDR2 LQKENI. The CDR3 spans 15 residues.

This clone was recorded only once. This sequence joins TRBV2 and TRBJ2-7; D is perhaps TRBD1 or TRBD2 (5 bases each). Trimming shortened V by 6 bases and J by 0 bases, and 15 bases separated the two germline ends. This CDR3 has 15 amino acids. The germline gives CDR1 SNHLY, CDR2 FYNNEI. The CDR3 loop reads CASRGDDWFSYEQYF. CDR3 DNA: TGTGCCAGCAGGGGGGACGATTGGTTCTCCTACGAGCAGTACTTC.

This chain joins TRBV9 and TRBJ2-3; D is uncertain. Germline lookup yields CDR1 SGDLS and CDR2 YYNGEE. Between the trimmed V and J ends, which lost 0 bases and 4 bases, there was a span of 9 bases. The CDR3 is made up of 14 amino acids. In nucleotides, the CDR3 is TGTGCCAGCAGCGTAGATGAAGCGCCAGATACGCAGTATTTT. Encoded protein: CASSVDEAPDTQYF.

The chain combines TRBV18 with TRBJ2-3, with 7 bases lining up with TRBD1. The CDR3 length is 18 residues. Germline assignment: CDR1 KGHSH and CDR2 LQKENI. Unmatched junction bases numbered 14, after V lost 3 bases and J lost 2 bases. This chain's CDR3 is CASSPGQVQWGYTDTQYF. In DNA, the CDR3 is TGTGCCAGCTCACCCGGACAGGTCCAATGGGGCTACACAGATACGCAGTATTTT.

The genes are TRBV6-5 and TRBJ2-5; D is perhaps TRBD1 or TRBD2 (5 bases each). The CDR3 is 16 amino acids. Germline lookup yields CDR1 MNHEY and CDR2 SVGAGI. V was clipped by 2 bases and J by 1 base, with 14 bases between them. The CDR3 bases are TGTGCCAGCAGTTACGGGGCCCGCGGGCTCCAAGAGACCCAGTACTTC. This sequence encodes CASSYGARGLQETQYF.

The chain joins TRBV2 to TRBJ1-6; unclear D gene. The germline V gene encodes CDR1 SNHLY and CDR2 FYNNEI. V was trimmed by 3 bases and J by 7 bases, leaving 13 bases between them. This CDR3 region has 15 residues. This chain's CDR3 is CASSDSRQPNSPLHF. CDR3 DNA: TGTGCCAGCAGTGATAGTCGGCAGCCGAATTCACCCCTCCACTTT.

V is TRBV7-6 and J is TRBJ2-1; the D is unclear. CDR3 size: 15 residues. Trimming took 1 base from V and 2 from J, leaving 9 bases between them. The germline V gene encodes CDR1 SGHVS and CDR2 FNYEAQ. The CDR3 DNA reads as TGTGCCAGCAGCTTAGTGGGCGAGGCCTACAATGAGCAGTTCTTC. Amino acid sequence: CASSLVGEAYNEQFF.

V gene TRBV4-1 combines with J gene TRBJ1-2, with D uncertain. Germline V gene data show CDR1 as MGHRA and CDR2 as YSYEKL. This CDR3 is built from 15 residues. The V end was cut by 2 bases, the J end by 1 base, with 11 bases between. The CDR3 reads CASSQNPQVNYGYTF. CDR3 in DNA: TGCGCCAGCAGCCAAAACCCCCAGGTTAACTATGGCTACACCTTC.

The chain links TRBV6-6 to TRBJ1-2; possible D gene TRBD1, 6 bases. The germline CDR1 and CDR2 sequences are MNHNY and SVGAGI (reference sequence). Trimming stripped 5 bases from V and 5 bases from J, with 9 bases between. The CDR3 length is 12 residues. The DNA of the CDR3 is TGTGCCAGCAGTCCGCAGGGGTATGGCTACACCTTC. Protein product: CASSPQGYGYTF.

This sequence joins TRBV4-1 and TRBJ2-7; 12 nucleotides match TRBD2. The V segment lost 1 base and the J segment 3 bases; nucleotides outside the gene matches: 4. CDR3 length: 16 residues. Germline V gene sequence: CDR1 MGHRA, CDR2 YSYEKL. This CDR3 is CASSQGTSGKFYEQYF. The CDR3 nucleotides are TGCGCCAGCAGCCAAGGGACTAGCGGGAAGTTCTACGAGCAGTACTTC.

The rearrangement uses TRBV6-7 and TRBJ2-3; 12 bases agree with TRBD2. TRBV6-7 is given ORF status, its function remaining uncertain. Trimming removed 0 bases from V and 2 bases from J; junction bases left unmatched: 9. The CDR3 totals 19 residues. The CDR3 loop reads CASSYSNSLAGGPTDTQYF. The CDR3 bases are TGTGCCAGCAGTTACTCGAACAGTCTAGCGGGGGGGCCCACAGATACGCAGTATTTT.

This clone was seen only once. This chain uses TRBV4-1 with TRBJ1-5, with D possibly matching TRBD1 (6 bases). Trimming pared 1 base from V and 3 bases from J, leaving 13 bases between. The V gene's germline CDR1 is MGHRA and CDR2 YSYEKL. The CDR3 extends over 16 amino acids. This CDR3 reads CASSQVRGRPNQPQHF. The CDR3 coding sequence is TGCGCCAGCAGCCAAGTGCGGGGGCGCCCCAATCAGCCCCAGCATTTT.

CDR3 residues: CAWSGDSNTEAFF. Here the CDR3 DNA reads TGTGCCTGGAGTGGCGACAGTAACACTGAAGCTTTCTTT. This chain uses TRBV30 with TRBJ1-1, with D perhaps matching TRBD1 (5 bases). CDR3 length: 13 amino acids. Germline CDR1 reads GTSNPN; CDR2 reads SVGIG (reference sequence). Trimming removed 1 base from V and 2 bases from J, with 8 bases in between.

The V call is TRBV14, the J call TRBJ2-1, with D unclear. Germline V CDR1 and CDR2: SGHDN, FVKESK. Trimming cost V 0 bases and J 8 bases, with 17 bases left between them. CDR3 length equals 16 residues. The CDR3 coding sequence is TGTGCCAGCAGCCAAGAGGGCTACCAGGTCGTCGATGAGCAGTTCTTC. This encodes CASSQEGYQVVDEQFF.

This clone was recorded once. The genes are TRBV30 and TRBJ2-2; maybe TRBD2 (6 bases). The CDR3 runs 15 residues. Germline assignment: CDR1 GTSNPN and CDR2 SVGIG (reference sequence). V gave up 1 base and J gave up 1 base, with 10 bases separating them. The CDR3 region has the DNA TGTGCCTGGAGTGCCGGGACTGTGAACACCGGGGAGCTGTTTTTT. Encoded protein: CAWSAGTVNTGELFF.

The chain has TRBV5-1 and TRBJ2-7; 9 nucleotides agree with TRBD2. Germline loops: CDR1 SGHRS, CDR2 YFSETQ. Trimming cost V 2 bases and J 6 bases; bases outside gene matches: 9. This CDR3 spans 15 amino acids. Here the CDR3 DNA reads TGCGCCAGCAGCTTAAAGGCTAGCGGGAATCCCGAGCAGTACTTC. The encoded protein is CASSLKASGNPEQYF.

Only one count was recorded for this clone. CDR3 region: CASSIGQGRNEQYF. In DNA, the CDR3 is TGTGCCAGTAGTATTGGGCAGGGCCGCAACGAGCAGTACTTC. The chain couples TRBV19 to TRBJ2-7; the D gene is possibly TRBD1 (5 bases). The CDR3 spans 14 residues. Trimming left V 3 bases short and J 5 bases short, with 14 bases between. Germline values: CDR1 LNHDA, CDR2 SQIVND (reference sequence).

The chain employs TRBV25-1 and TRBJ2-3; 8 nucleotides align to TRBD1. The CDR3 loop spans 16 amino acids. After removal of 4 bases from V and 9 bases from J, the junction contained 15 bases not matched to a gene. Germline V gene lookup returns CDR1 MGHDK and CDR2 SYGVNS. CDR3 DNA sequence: TGTGCCAGCAGTGTCATGACAGGGGTTGGAGACGGGACGCAGTATTTT. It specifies CASSVMTGVGDGTQYF. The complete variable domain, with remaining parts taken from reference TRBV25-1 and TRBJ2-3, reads EADIYQTPRYLVIGTGKKITLECSQTMGHDKMYWYQQDPGMELHLIHYSYGVNSTEKGDLSSESTVSRIRTEHFPLTLESARPSHTSQYLCASSVMTGVGDGTQYFGPGTRLTVL.

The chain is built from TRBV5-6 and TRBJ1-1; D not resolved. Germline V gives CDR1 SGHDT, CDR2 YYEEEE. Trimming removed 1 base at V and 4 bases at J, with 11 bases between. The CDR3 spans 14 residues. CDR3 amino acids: CASSLKSRGTEAFF. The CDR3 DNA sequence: TGTGCCAGCAGCTTGAAGTCACGGGGCACTGAAGCTTTCTTT.

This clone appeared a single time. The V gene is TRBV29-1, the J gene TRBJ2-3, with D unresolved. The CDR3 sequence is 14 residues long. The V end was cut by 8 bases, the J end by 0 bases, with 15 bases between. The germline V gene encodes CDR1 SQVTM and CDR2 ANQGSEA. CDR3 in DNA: TGCAGCTTCAGCGCGGACCCCAGCACAGATACGCAGTATTTT. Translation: CSFSADPSTDTQYF.

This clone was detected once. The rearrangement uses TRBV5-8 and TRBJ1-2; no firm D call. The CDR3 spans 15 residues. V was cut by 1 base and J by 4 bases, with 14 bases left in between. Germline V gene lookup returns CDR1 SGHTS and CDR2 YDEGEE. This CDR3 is CASSLTGSGSYGYTF. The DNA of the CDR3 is TGTGCCAGCAGCTTGACGGGCTCCGGCAGCTATGGCTACACCTTC.

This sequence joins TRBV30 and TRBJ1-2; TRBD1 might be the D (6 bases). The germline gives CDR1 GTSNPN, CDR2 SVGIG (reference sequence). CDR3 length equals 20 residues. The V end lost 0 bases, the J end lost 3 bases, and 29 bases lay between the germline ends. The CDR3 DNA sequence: TGTGCCTGGAGTGTCAATCCGTGGGTCCCGTCTATGGACAGAGACTATGGCTACACCTTC. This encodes CAWSVNPWVPSMDRDYGYTF.